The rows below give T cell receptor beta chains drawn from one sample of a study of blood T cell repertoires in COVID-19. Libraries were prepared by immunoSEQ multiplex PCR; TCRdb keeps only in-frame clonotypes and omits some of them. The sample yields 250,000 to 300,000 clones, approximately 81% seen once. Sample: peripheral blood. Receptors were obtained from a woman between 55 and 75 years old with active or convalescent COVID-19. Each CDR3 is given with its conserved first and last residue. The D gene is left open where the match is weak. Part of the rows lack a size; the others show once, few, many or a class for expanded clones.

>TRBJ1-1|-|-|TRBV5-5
CASSASQGNTEAFF
TGTGCCAGCAGCGCCTCGCAGGGCAACACTGAAGCTTTCTTT
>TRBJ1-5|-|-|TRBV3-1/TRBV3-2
CASSQSGDLSQHF
TGTGCCAGCAGCCAATCCGGGGATTTGTCCCAGCATTTT
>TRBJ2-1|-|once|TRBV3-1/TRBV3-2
CASSPGHAGFPFF
TGTGCCAGCAGCCCAGGTCACGCGGGTTTTCCCTTCTTC
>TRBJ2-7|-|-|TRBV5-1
CASSSRGGASYEQYF
TGCGCCAGCAGCTCCCGTGGCGGGGCCTCCTACGAGCAGTACTTC
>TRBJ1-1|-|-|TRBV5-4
CASSGPGQSMTEAFF
TGTGCCAGCAGCGGACCTGGACAGTCAATGACTGAAGCTTTCTTT
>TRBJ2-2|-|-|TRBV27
CASSPRNTGELFF
TGTGCCAGCAGTCCCAGGAATACCGGGGAGCTGTTTTTT
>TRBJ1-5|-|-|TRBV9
CASSADSFNQPQHF
TGTGCCAGCAGCGCAGACAGTTTCAATCAGCCCCAGCATTTT
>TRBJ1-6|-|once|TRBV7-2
CASSVRQNSPLHF
TGTGCCAGCAGCGTCCGACAGAATTCACCCCTCCACTTT
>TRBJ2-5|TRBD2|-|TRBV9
CASSVMKAGEGETQYF
TGTGCCAGCAGCGTAATGAAAGCGGGGGAGGGGGAGACCCAGTACTTC
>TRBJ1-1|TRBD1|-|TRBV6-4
CASSDSTGGVTEAFF
TGTGCCAGCAGTGATTCCACAGGGGGGGTCACTGAAGCTTTCTTT
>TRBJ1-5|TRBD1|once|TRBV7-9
CASRLGTGDNQPQHF
TGTGCCAGCAGACTAGGGACAGGGGACAATCAGCCCCAGCATTTT
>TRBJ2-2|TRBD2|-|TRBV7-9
CASSPTVGGTNTGELFF
TGTGCCAGCAGCCCGACTGTCGGGGGGACGAACACCGGGGAGCTGTTTTTT
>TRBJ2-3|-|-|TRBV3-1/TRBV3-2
CASSQLPGDTQYF
TGTGCCAGCAGCCAACTCCCAGGGGATACGCAGTATTTT
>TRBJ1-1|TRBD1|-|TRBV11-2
CASSFSSGTGLGKNTEAFF
TGTGCCAGCAGCTTTTCTTCCGGGACAGGCTTGGGTAAGAACACTGAAGCTTTCTTT
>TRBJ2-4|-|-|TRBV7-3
CASSLNHRRGSNRLAAKNIQYF
TGTGCCAGCAGCTTAAATCATCGTCGGGGGTCCAACCGGCTAGCGGCCAAAAACATTCAGTACTTC
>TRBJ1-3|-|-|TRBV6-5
CATGREGSGNTIYF
TGTGCCACAGGGAGGGAGGGCTCTGGAAACACCATATATTTT
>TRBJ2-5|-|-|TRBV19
CASSIDRETQYF
TGTGCCAGTAGTATAGACAGAGAGACCCAGTACTTC
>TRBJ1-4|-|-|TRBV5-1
CASSLGQAVDEKLFF
TGCGCCAGCAGCTTGGGACAGGCTGTTGATGAAAAACTGTTTTTT
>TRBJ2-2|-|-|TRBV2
CASSPGHSINTGELFF
TGTGCCAGCAGTCCGGGACATTCGATCAACACCGGGGAGCTGTTTTTT
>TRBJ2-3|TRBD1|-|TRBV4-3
CASSLEGTGVTDTQYF
TGCGCCAGCAGCCTTGAAGGGACAGGGGTAACAGATACGCAGTATTTT
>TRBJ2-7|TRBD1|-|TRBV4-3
CASSRDRGRPYEQYF
TGCGCCAGCAGTCGGGACAGGGGGCGGCCCTACGAGCAGTACTTC
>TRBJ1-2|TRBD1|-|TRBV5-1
CASRGTGGDYGYTF
TGCGCCAGCAGAGGGACAGGGGGAGACTATGGCTACACCTTC
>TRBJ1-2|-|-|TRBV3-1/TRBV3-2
CASSQAADGYTF
TGTGCCAGCAGCCAAGCAGCGGACGGCTACACCTTC
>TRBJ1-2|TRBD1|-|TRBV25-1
CASSLAGQGPSNYGYTF
TGTGCCAGCAGTCTGGCGGGACAGGGGCCGTCTAACTATGGCTACACCTTC
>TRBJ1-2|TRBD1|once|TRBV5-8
CASSEPGGSYGYTF
TGTGCCAGCAGCGAACCAGGGGGAAGCTATGGCTACACCTTC
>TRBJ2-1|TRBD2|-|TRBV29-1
CSARRRGDNEQFF
TGCAGCGCCCGCAGGCGGGGGGACAATGAGCAGTTCTTC
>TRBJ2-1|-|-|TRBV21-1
CASSKAVGQFF
TGTGCCAGCAGCAAAGCCGTGGGCCAGTTCTTC
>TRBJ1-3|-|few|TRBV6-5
CASSSQGSGNTIYF
TGTGCCAGCAGTTCACAGGGTTCGGGAAACACCATATATTTT
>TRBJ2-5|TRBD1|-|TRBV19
CASSRPGQGLETQYF
TGTGCCAGTAGTAGACCGGGACAGGGTTTGGAGACCCAGTACTTC
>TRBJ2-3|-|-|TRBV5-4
CASSSRADTQYF
TGTGCCAGCAGCTCTCGTGCGGATACGCAGTATTTT
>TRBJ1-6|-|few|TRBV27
CASSEGGGSPSPLHF
TGTGCCAGCAGTGAGGGCGGGGGAAGCCCGTCACCCCTCCACTTT
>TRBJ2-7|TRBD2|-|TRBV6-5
CASTPAGGHSEQYF
TGTGCCAGCACCCCAGCGGGGGGACACTCCGAGCAGTACTTC
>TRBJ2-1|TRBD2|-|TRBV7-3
CASTLLGGGVNEQFF
TGTGCCAGCACCCTCCTCGGCGGGGGTGTCAATGAGCAGTTCTTC
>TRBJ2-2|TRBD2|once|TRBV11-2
CASSLDLISGGYTGELFF
TGTGCCAGCAGCTTAGATCTCATCAGCGGGGGGTACACCGGGGAGCTGTTTTTT
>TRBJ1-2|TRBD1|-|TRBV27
CACGRQGSPYGYTF
TGTGCCTGCGGGAGACAGGGGTCCCCCTATGGCTACACCTTC
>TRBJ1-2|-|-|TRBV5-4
CASSFPTANYGYTF
TGTGCCAGCAGCTTTCCGACAGCTAACTATGGCTACACCTTC
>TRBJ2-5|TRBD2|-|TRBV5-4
CASSQRLAGGGTQETQYF
TGTGCCAGCAGCCAAAGACTAGCGGGGGGCGGGACGCAAGAGACCCAGTACTTC
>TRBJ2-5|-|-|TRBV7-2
CASSRRVAVAETQYF
TGTGCCAGCAGCCGGAGAGTGGCGGTGGCAGAGACCCAGTACTTC
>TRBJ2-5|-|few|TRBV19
CASSVAPGVGETQYF
TGTGCCAGTAGTGTCGCGCCGGGGGTGGGAGAGACCCAGTACTTC
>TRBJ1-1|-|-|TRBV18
CASSPYLTGFSYTEAFF
TGTGCCAGCTCACCTTATTTAACAGGGTTTAGTTACACTGAAGCTTTCTTT
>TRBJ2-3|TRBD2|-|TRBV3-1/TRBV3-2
CASSQRGGTSGVIKAGHTDTQYF
TGTGCCAGCAGCCAGCGCGGGGGGACTAGCGGGGTGATAAAGGCAGGGCACACAGATACGCAGTATTTT
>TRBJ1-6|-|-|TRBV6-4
CASSDPTLGTYNSPLHF
TGTGCCAGCAGTGACCCTACATTGGGGACTTATAATTCACCCCTCCACTTT
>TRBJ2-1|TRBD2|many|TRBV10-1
CASSSRTSGGRNEQFF
TGCGCCAGCAGTTCTCGGACTAGCGGGGGGAGGAATGAGCAGTTCTTC
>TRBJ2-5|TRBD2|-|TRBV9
CASSVATPSGGAVKTQYF
TGTGCCAGCAGCGTAGCTACCCCTAGCGGGGGGGCCGTGAAGACCCAGTACTTC